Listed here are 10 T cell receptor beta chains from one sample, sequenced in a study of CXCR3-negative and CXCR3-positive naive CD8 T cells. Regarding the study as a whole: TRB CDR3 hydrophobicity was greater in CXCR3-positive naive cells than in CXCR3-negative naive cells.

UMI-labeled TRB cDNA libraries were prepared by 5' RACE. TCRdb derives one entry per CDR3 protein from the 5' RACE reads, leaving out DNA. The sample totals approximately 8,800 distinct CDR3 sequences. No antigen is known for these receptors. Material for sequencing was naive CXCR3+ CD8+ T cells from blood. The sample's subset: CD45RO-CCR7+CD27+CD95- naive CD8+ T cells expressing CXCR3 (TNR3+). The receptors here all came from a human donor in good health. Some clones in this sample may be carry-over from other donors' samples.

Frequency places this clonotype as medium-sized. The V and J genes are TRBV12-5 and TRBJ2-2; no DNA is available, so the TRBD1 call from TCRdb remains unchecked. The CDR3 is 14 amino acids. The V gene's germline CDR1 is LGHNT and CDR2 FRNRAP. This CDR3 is CASAMDTNTGELFF.

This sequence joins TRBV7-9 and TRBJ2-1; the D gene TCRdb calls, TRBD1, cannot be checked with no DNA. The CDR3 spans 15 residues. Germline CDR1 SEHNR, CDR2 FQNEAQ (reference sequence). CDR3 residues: CASSYGQGRPNEQFF. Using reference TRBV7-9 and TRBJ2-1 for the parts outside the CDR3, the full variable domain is DTGVSQNPRHKITKRGQNVTFRCDPISEHNRLYWYRQTLGQGPEFLTYFQNEAQLEKSRLLSDRFSAERPKGSFSTLEIQRTEQGDSAMYLCASSYGQGRPNEQFFGPGTRLTVL.

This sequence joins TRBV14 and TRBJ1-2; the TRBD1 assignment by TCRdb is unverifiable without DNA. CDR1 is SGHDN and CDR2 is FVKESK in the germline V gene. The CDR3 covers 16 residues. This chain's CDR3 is CASSPLDSGLNYGYTF.

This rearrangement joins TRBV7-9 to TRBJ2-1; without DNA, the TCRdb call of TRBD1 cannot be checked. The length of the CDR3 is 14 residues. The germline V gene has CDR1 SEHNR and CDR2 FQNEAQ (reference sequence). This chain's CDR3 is CASSSPPAHNEQFF.

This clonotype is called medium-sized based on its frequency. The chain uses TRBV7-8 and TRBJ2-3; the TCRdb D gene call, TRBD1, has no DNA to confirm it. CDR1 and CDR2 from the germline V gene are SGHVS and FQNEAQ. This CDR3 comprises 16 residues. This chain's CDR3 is CASSSITGGDADTQYF. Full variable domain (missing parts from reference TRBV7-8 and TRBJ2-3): GAGVSQSPRYKVAKRGQDVALRCDPISGHVSLFWYQQALGQGPEFLTYFQNEAQLDKSGLPSDRFFAERPEGSVSTLKIQRTQQEDSAVYLCASSSITGGDADTQYFGPGTRLTVL.

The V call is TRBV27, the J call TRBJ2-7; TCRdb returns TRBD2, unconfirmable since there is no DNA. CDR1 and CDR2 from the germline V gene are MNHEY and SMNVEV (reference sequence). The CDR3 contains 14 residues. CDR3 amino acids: CASSSTGTSYEQYF.

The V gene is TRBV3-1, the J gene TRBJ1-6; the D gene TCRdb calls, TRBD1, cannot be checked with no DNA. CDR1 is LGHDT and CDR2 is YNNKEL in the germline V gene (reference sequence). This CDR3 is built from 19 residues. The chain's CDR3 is CASSQGEGQALYLNSPLHF.

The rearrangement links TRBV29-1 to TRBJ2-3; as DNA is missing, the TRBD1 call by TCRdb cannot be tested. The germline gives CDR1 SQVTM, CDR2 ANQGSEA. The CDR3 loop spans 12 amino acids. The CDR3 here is CSVRQPGDTQYF.

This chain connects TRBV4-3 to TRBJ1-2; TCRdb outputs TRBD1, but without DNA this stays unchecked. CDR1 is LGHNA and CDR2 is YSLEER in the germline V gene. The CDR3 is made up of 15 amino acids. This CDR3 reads CASSQGSGAGYGYTF.

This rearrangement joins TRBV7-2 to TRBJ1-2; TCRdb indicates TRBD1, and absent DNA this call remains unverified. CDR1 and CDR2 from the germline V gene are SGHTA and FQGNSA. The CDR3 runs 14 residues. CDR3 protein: CATPQAGLVYGYTF.